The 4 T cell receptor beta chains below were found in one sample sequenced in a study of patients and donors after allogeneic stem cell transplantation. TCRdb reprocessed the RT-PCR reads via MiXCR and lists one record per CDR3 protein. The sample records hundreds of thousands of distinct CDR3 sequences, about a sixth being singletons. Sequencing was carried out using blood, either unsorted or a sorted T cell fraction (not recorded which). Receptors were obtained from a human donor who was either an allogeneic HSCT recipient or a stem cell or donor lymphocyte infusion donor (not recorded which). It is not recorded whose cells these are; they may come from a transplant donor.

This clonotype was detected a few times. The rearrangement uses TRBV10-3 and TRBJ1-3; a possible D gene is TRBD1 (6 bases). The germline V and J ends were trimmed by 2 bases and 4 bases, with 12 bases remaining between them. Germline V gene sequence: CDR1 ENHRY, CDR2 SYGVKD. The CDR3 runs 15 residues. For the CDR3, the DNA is TGTGCCATCAGTGAGCGGGGGGCAAGAGGAAACACCATATATTTT. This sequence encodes CAISERGARGNTIYF.

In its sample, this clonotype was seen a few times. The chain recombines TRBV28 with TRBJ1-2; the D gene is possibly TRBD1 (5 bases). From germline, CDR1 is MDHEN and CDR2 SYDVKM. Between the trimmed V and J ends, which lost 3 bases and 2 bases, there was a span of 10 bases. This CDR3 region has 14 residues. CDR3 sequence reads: CASSFRAGNYGYTF. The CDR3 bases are TGTGCCAGCAGTTTCCGGGCAGGGAACTATGGCTACACCTTC.

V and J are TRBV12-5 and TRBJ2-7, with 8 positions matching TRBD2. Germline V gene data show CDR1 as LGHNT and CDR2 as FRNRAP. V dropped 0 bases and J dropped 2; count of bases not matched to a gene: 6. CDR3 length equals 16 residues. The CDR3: CASGLVITSGTYEQYF. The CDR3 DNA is TGTGCTAGTGGTTTGGTAATAACTAGCGGTACCTACGAGCAGTACTTC.

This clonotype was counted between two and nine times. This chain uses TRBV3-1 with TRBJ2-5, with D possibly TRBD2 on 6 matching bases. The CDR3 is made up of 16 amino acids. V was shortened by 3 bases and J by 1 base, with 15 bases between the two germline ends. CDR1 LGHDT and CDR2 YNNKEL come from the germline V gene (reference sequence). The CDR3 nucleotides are TGTGCCAGCAGCCAGGCCCCAAAAGCGGGCCAAGAGACCCAGTACTTC. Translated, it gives CASSQAPKAGQETQYF.